This record concerns one T cell receptor beta chain sequence. Its antigen is unknown. The data were obtained in a study of T cell responses to AZD1222 COVID-19 vaccine. Trimming stripped 7 bases from V and 2 bases from J, with 15 bases between. CDR3 length equals 15 residues. Germline lookup yields CDR1 LNHDA and CDR2 SQIVND (reference sequence). TCRdb's table, derived via immunoSEQ multiplex PCR, lists solely in-frame clones and lacks some. The table shows some 150,000 clones, with about 81% occurring only once. Study-level points and caveats: Only 6 or 7 AZD1222 recipients tested seropositive at baseline. Reportedly, nearly half of unique spike TCRs recognized epitopes outside B.1.351/B.1.1.7 mutations. Females made up more of the donors, who were largely white British, and clonal diversity may have come out too low.

The gene calls are TRBV19 and TRBJ1-5; possibly TRBD1 for D (5 bases). The sample here was peripheral blood, taken on day 0 of MenACWY control vaccination. This sequence originates from an adult in good health. The CDR3: CASTLGRAGNQPQHF. The CDR3, as DNA: TGTGCCAGTACTCTTGGCAGGGCGGGCAATCAGCCCCAGCATTTT. Variable domain in full (rest from reference TRBV19 and TRBJ1-5): DGGITQSPKYLFRKEGQNVTLSCEQNLNHDAMYWYRQDPGQGLRLIYYSQIVNDFQKGDIAEGYSVSREKKESFPLTVTSAQKNPTAFYLCASTLGRAGNQPQHFGDGTRLSIL.